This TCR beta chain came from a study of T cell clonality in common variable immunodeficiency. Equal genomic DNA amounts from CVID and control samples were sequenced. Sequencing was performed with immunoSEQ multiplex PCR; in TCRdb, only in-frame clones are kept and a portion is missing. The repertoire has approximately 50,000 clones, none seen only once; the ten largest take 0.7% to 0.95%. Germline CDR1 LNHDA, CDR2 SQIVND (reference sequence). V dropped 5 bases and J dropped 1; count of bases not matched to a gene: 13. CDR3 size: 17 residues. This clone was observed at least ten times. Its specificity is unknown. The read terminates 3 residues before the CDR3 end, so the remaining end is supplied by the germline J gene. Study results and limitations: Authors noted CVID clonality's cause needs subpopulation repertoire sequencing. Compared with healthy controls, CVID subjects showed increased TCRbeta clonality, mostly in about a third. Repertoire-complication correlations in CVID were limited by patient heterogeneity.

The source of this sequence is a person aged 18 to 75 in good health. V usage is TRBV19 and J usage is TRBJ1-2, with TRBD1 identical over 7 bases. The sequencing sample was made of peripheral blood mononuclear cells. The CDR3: CASSYRGRLNYNYGYTF. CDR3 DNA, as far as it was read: TGTGCCAGTAGTTACAGGGGCCGACTCAATTATAACTATGGC.